This T cell receptor (beta chain) comes out of a study of T cell responses to AZD1222 COVID-19 vaccine. Study-wide results and caveats: Spike-spanning, vaccine-associated CD4 TCRs were dominant at 160-218 and 743-854. Females made up more of the donors, who were largely white British, and clonal diversity may have come out too low.

Produced via immunoSEQ multiplex PCR; TCRdb's table is partial and in-frame only. This sample has 130,000 to 150,000 clones, with around 90% found just once. Note on this clone: No antigen is known for it.

V gave up 1 base and J gave up 5 bases, with 14 bases separating them. The CDR3 extends over 15 amino acids. The germline V gene has CDR1 MNHEY and CDR2 SVGAGI. This material consisted of peripheral blood, taken on day 0 of AZD1222 vaccination. The gene calls are TRBV6-5 and TRBJ2-5; tentative D call: TRBD2 (6 bases). This TCR was recovered from an adult in good health. CDR3 DNA: TGTGCCAGCAGTTACTTAACGCGGGACCGGGAGACCCAGTACTTC. It yields the protein CASSYLTRDRETQYF.